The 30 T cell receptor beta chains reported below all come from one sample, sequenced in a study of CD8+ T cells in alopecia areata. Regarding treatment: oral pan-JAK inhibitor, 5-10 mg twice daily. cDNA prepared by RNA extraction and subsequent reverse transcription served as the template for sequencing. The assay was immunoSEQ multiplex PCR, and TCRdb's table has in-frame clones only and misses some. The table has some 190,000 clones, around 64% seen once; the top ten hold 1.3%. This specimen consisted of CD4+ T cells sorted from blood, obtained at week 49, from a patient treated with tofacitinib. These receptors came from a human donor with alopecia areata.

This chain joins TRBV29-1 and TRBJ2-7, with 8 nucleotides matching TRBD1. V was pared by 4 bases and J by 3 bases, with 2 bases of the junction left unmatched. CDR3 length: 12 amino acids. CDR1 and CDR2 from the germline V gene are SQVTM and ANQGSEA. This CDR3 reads CSVGGQVYEQYF. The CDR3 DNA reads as TGCAGCGTTGGGGGACAGGTCTACGAGCAGTACTTC.

DNA of the CDR3: TGTGCCAGCAGTGAAGCGGGACTGAACACCGGGGAGCTGTTTTTT. This gives the protein CASSEAGLNTGELFF. V usage is TRBV2 and J usage is TRBJ2-2; D is possibly TRBD2 (6 bases). CDR3 size: 15 residues. CDR1 and CDR2 (germline): SNHLY, FYNNEI. Trimming took 0 bases from V and 1 from J, leaving 6 bases between them.

CDR3 bases: TGCAGCGGGACAGGATACAATGAGCAGTTCTTC. It specifies CSGTGYNEQFF. The rearrangement links TRBV29-1 to TRBJ2-1; TRBD1 matches at 7 bases. From germline, CDR1 is SQVTM and CDR2 ANQGSEA. The CDR3 has 11 residues. After removal of 7 bases from V and 4 bases from J, the junction contained 1 base not matched to a gene.

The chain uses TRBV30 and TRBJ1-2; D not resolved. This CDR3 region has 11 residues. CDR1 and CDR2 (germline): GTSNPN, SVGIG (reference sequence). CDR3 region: CVHGGRDGYTF. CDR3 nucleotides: TGTGTCCACGGAGGTAGGGATGGCTACACCTTC.

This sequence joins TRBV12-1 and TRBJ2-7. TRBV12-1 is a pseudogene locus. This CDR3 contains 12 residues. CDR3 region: CASSFDGCEQYF. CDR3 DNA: TGTGCCAGCAGCTTTGATGGGTGCGAGCAGTACTTC.

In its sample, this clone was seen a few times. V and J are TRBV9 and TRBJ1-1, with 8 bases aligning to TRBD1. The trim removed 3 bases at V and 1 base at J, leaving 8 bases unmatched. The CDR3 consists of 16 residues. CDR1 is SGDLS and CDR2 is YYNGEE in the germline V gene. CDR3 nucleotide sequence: TGTGCCAGCAGCGAAAAAAGGACAGGGAAGAACACTGAAGCTTTCTTT. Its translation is CASSEKRTGKNTEAFF.

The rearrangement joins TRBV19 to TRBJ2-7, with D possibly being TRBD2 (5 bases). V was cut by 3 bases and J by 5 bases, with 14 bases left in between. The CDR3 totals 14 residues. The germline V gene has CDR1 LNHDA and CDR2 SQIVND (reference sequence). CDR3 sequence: CASSIRSPRDEQYF. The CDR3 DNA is TGTGCCAGTAGTATCCGGAGCCCGAGGGACGAGCAGTACTTC.

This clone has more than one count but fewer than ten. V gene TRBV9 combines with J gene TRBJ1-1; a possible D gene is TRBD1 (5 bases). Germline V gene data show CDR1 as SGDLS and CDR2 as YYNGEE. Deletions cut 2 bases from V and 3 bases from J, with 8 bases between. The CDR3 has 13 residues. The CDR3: CASSVDSYTEAFF. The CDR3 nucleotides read TGTGCCAGCAGCGTCGACAGCTACACTGAAGCTTTCTTT.

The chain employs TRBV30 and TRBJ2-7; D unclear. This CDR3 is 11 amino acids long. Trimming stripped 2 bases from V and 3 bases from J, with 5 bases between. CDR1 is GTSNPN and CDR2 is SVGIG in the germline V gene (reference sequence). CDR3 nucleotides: TGTGCCTGGAGTAACGTCTACGAGCAGTACTTC. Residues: CAWSNVYEQYF.

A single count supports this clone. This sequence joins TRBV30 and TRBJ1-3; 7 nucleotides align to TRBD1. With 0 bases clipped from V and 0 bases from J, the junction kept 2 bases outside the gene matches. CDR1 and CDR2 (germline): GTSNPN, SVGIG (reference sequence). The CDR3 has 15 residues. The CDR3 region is CAWSVRQGSGNTIYF. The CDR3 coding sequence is TGTGCCTGGAGTGTAAGACAGGGCTCTGGAAACACCATATATTTT.

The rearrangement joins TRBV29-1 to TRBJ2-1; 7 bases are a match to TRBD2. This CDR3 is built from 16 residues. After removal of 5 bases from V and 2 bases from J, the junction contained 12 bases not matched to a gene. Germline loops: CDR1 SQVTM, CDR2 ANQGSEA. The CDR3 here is CSVLLVSAGPYNEQFF. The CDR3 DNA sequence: TGCAGCGTTCTTTTGGTGTCAGCGGGGCCCTACAATGAGCAGTTCTTC.

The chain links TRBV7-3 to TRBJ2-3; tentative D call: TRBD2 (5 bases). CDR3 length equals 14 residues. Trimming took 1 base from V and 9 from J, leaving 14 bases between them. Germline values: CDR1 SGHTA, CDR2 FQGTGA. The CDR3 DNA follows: TGTGCCAGCAGCTTAAACGGGGTGTCAGCGACGCAGTATTTT. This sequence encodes CASSLNGVSATQYF. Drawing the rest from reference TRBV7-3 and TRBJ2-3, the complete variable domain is GAGVSQTPSNKVTEKGKYVELRCDPISGHTALYWYRQSLGQGPEFLIYFQGTGAADDSGLPNDRFFAVRPEGSVSTLKIQRTERGDSAVYLCASSLNGVSATQYFGPGTRLTVL.

Written as DNA, the CDR3 is TGCGCCAGCAGCTCTTTAGCTGGGGAGCAGTTCTTC. As protein: CASSSLAGEQFF. The genes are TRBV4-1 and TRBJ2-1; D is unclear. The CDR3 has 12 amino acids. Between the trimmed V and J ends, which lost 5 bases and 10 bases, there was a span of 12 bases. CDR1 is MGHRA and CDR2 is YSYEKL in the germline V gene.

The CDR3 spells CASSLRGLRAESPLHF. DNA for the CDR3: TGCGCCAGCAGCTTACGGGGGCTACGAGCCGAATCACCCCTCCACTTT. The chain employs TRBV5-1 and TRBJ1-6; D may be TRBD1 (6 bases). This CDR3 spans 16 amino acids. Between the trimmed V and J ends, which lost 2 bases and 10 bases, there was a span of 19 bases. Germline CDR1 SGHRS, CDR2 YFSETQ. The whole variable domain, remainder taken from reference TRBV5-1 and TRBJ1-6, is KAGVTQTPRYLIKTRGQQVTLSCSPISGHRSVSWYQQTPGQGLQFLFEYFSETQRNKGNFPGRFSGRQFSNSRSEMNVSTLELGDSALYLCASSLRGLRAESPLHFGNGTRLTVT.

In DNA, the CDR3 is TGTGCCTGGACAGCGGGGTCGAACACCGGGGAGCTGTTTTTT. Translated: CAWTAGSNTGELFF. The chain joins TRBV30 to TRBJ2-2; 7 bases agree with TRBD2. Losses at the gene ends were 4 bases for V and 0 bases for J; bases not matched to a gene: 2. Germline V gene lookup returns CDR1 GTSNPN and CDR2 SVGIG (reference sequence). The CDR3 has 14 amino acids.

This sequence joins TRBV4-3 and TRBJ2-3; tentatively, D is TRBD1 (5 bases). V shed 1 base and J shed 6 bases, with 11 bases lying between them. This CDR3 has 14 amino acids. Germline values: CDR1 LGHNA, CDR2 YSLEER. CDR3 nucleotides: TGCGCCAGCAGCCAAGGACAGAAGCCTGATACGCAGTATTTT. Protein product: CASSQGQKPDTQYF.

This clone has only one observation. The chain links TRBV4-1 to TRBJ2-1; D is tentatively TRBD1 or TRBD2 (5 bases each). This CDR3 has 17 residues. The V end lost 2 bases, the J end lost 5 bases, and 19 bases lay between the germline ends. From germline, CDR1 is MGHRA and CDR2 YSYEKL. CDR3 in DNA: TGCGCCAGCAGCCAATCGCAAATGGGACCTATCAACAATGAGCAGTTCTTC. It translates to CASSQSQMGPINNEQFF.

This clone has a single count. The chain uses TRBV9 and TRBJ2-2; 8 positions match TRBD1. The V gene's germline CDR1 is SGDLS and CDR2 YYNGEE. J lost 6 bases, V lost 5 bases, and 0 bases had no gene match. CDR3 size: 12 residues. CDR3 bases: TGTGCCAGCAGACAGGGGGCCGGGGAGCTGTTTTTT. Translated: CASRQGAGELFF.

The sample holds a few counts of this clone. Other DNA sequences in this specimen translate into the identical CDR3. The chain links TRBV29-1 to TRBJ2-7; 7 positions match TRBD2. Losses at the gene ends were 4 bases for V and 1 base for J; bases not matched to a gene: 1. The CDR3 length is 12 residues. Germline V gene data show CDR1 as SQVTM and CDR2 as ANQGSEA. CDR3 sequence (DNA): TGCAGCGTTGGGGAGGGATCCTACGAGCAGTACTTC. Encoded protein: CSVGEGSYEQYF.

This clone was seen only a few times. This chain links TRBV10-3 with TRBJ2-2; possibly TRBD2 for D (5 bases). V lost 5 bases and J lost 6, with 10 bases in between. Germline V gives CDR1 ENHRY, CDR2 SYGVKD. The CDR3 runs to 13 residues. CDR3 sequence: CAISPPGSGELFF. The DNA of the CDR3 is TGTGCCATCAGTCCCCCGGGGTCCGGGGAGCTGTTTTTT.

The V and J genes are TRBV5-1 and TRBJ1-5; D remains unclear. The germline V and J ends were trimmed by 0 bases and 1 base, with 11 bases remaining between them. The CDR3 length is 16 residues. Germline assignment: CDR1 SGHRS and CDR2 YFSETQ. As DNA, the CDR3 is TGCGCCAGCAGCTTGGAGCCAGGCTCGAGCAATCAGCCCCAGCATTTT. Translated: CASSLEPGSSNQPQHF.

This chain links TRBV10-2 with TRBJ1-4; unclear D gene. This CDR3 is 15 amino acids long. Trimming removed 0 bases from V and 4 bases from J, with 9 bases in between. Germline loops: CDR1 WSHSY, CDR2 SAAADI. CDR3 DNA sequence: TGCGCCAGCAGTGAGTCGGCGAGGTTTAATGAAAAACTGTTTTTT. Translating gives CASSESARFNEKLFF.

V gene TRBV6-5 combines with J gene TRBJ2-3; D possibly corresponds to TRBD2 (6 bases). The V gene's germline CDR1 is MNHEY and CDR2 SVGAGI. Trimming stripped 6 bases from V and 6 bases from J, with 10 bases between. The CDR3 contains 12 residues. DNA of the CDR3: TGTGCCAGCAGCCGAACTAGCGATACGCAGTATTTT. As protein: CASSRTSDTQYF.

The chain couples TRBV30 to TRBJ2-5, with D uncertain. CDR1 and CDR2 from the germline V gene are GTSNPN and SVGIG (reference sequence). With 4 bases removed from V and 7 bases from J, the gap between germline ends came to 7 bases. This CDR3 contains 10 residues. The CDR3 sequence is CAWNKGTQYF. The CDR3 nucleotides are TGTGCCTGGAATAAGGGGACCCAGTACTTC. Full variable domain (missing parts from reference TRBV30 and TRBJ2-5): SQTIHQWPATLVQPVGSPLSLECTVEGTSNPNLYWYRQAAGRGLQLLFYSVGIGQISSEVPQNLSASRPQDRQFILSSKKLLLSDSGFYLCAWNKGTQYFGPGTRLLVL.

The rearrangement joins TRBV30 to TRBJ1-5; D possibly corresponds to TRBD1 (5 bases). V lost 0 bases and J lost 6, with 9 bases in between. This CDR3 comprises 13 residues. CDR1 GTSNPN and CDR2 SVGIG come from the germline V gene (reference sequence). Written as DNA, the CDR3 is TGTGCCTGGAGTGTAGCCCAGGGTCAGCCCCAGCATTTT. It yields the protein CAWSVAQGQPQHF.

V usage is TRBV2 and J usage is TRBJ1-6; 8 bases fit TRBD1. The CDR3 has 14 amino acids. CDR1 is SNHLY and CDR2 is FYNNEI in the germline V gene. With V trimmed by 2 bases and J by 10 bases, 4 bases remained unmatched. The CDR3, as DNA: TGTGCCAGCAGTGAAACAGGGGGAATGTCACCCCTCCACTTT. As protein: CASSETGGMSPLHF.

CDR3 bases: TGTGCCAGCAGCTTAGGCCATTCTCTCATTAGCAATCAGCCCCAGCATTTT. This translates into CASSLGHSLISNQPQHF. The rearrangement uses TRBV7-8 and TRBJ1-5; no definite D call. Germline CDR1 reads SGHVS; CDR2 reads FQNEAQ. CDR3 size: 17 residues. V gave up 1 base and J gave up 0 bases, with 13 bases separating them.

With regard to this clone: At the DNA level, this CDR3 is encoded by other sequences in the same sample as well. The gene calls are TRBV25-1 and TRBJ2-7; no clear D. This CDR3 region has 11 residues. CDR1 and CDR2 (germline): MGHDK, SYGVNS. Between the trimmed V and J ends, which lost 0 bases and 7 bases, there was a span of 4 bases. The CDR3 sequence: CASSEYREQYF. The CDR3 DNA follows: TGTGCCAGCAGTGAATACAGAGAGCAGTACTTC.

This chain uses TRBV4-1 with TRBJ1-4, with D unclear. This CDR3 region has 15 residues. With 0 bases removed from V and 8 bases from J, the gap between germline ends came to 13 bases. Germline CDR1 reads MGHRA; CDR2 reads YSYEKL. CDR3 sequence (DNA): TGCGCCAGCAGCCAAGAGAGTAGGAAGGGAGAAAAACTGTTTTTT. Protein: CASSQESRKGEKLFF.

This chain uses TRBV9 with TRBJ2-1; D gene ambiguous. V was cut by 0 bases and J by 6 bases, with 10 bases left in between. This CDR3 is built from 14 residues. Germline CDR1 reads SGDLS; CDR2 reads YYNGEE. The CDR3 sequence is CASSVGASANEQFF. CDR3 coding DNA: TGTGCCAGCAGCGTAGGGGCTTCCGCCAATGAGCAGTTCTTC.